A selection of T cell receptor beta chains follows, all from one sample in a study of blood T cell repertoires in COVID-19. Assay: immunoSEQ multiplex PCR; the TCRdb copy retains only in-frame clones and omits some. In the table there are 300,000 to 400,000 clones, more than 90% of which are singletons. The sequenced sample was PBMCs or T cells enriched from blood (not recorded which). These receptors were taken from a woman aged 25 to 45 who had been exposed to COVID-19. Both conserved end residues are part of each CDR3. D genes are given only for firm matches. Clone sizes are given selectively: once, few, many, or a class where the clone is expanded.

>TRBJ1-5|NA|NA|TRBV18
TGTGCCAGCTCACCATGGGGGGGGCCGAGCAATCAGCCCCAGCATTTT
CASSPWGGPSNQPQHF
>TRBJ1-5|NA|NA|TRBV6-5
TGTGCCAGCAGTTACTCGACAGAGAGAGGACAGCCCCAGCATTTT
CASSYSTERGQPQHF
>TRBJ1-3|NA|TRBD1|TRBV29-1
TGCAGCGTTCCCACAGGGGAAGGAAACACCATATATTTT
CSVPTGEGNTIYF
>TRBJ2-1|NA|TRBD2|TRBV11-3
TGTGCCAGCAGCCCGCGCGGGGGGTCCTACAATGAGCAGTTCTTC
CASSPRGGSYNEQFF
>TRBJ2-5|few|TRBD1|TRBV7-9
TGTGCCAGCAGCTTAACAGGGACAGGGGAGACCCAGTACTTC
CASSLTGTGETQYF
>TRBJ1-2|few|TRBD1|TRBV5-1
TGCGCCAGCCGGGGACAGGAAGATGGCTACACCTTC
CASRGQEDGYTF
>TRBJ2-2|NA|NA|TRBV9
TGTGCCAGCAGCGCTGGACAGAACACCGGGGAGCTGTTTTTT
CASSAGQNTGELFF
>TRBJ2-3|NA|TRBD1|TRBV7-2
TGTGCCAGCAGCTTACTAGGCCCAGGGGGCGGCGATACGCAGTATTTT
CASSLLGPGGGDTQYF
>TRBJ1-2|NA|TRBD1|TRBV11-2
TGTGCCAGCAGCCGCCGCTTAGGACAGGGCGAGGGAGCTAACTATGGCTACACCTTC
CASSRRLGQGEGANYGYTF
>TRBJ1-1|few|TRBD1|TRBV27
TGTGCCAGCAGTCCGGGGCCAGGGACAGGGGATACTGAAGCTTTCTTT
CASSPGPGTGDTEAFF
>TRBJ1-6|once|NA|TRBV14
TGTGCCAGCAGCCCCCGGAGGGAGGGAAGAGGCTATAATTCACCCCTCCACTTT
CASSPRREGRGYNSPLHF
>TRBJ2-5|NA|NA|TRBV7-2
TGTGCCAGCAGCTGGGGCAGGGGAAAGGAGGAGACCCAGTACTTC
CASSWGRGKEETQYF
>TRBJ1-6|NA|TRBD1|TRBV20-1
TGCAGTGCTAGTCTCTCGACAGGGTGGAGCTCCTATAATTCACCCCTCCACTTT
CSASLSTGWSSYNSPLHF
>TRBJ1-2|once|TRBD1|TRBV6-2/TRBV6-3
TGTGCCAGCAGTTACAGGGACAGACACACCTTC
CASSYRDRHTF
>TRBJ1-2|NA|NA|TRBV6-2/TRBV6-3
TGTGCCAGCAGTGCCCGAAAGCTACTGAGCTATGGCTACACCTTC
CASSARKLLSYGYTF
>TRBJ2-3|NA|TRBD1|TRBV2
TGTGCCAGCTCGGGACAGAGCACAGATACGCAGTATTTT
CASSGQSTDTQYF
>TRBJ2-3|NA|NA|TRBV7-2
TGTGCCAGCAGCTTTGCGGGAAGCACAGATACGCAGTATTTT
CASSFAGSTDTQYF
>TRBJ2-3|NA|NA|TRBV9
TGTGCCAGCAGCGCTCTTGGGGGGGGCCGAACAGATACGCAGTATTTT
CASSALGGGRTDTQYF
>TRBJ1-1|NA|NA|TRBV19
TGTGCCAGTAGTTACTTGTCCACTTACTCTGAAGCTTTCTTT
CASSYLSTYSEAFF
>TRBJ2-7|NA|TRBD2|TRBV9
TGTGCCAGCAGCCGGATAGCGGGGTCCACCTACGAGCAGTACTTC
CASSRIAGSTYEQYF
>TRBJ2-1|once|TRBD1|TRBV7-2
TGTGCCAGCAGCTTTCGGACAGGGCCCTACAATGAGCAGTTCTTC
CASSFRTGPYNEQFF
>TRBJ2-1|NA|TRBD1|TRBV5-1
TGCGCCAGCAGCTTAAACAGGGGGAATGAGCAGTTCTTC
CASSLNRGNEQFF
>TRBJ1-6|once|NA|TRBV19
TGTGCCAGTAGTATAGCGGATTCACCCCTCCACTTT
CASSIADSPLHF
>TRBJ1-2|NA|TRBD1|TRBV5-1
TGCGCCAGCAGCTTGGCCCCCAGGGGGTCTGGCTACACCTTC
CASSLAPRGSGYTF
>TRBJ1-1|NA|NA|TRBV4-3
TGCGCCAGCAGCCACCTAGGGAACACTGAAGCTTTCTTT
CASSHLGNTEAFF
>TRBJ2-7|NA|TRBD1|TRBV4-3
TGCGCCAGCAGCCTCACCCGGGACAGTGCCTACGAGCAGTACTTC
CASSLTRDSAYEQYF
>TRBJ1-2|NA|NA|TRBV5-4
TGTGCCAGCAGCTTGGCCCAGCGTAACTATGGCTACACCTTC
CASSLAQRNYGYTF
>TRBJ2-7|NA|NA|TRBV10-1
TGCGCCAGCTTAGGCAGGGACTCCTACGAGCAGTACTTC
CASLGRDSYEQYF
>TRBJ2-5|few|TRBD1|TRBV7-6
TGTGCCAGCAGCTTAGAGGCAGGGGGATATGGAGAGACCCAGTACTTC
CASSLEAGGYGETQYF
>TRBJ2-3|NA|TRBD2|TRBV4-1
TGCGCCAGCAGCTTCCCGCGGGGGAGACACACAGATACGCAGTATTTT
CASSFPRGRHTDTQYF
>TRBJ1-6|NA|NA|TRBV2
TGTGCCAGCAGCGGTCAGGGTCGGACCGATTCACCCCTCCACTTT
CASSGQGRTDSPLHF
>TRBJ2-7|NA|TRBD1|TRBV29-1
TGCAGCGTTGAAGACGAGAGGGGGCGGGAGCAGTACTTC
CSVEDERGREQYF
>TRBJ1-5|NA|NA|TRBV18
TGTGCCAGCTCACCACAAGCGGCTAGCAATCAGCCCCAGCATTTT
CASSPQAASNQPQHF
>TRBJ1-2|NA|NA|TRBV6-5
TGTGCCAGCAGTTACTCGCCGGTTAACTATGGCTACACCTTC
CASSYSPVNYGYTF
>TRBJ2-7|few|TRBD2|TRBV6-5
TGTGCCAGCAGGAGGACTAGTCTACACGAGCAGTACTTC
CASRRTSLHEQYF
>TRBJ2-7|once|TRBD1|TRBV2
TGTGCCAGCACAAACAGGGGCCACGAGCAGTACTTC
CASTNRGHEQYF
>TRBJ1-1|NA|NA|TRBV12-5
TGTGCTAGTGCTCGGGGTTTCGTGAACACTGAAGCTTTCTTT
CASARGFVNTEAFF
>TRBJ1-1|once|TRBD1|TRBV2
TGTGCCAGCACTCGAAAGGGGAATGTGGACAGGGCTGAAGCTTTCTTT
CASTRKGNVDRAEAFF
>TRBJ1-5|NA|NA|TRBV7-9
TGTGCCAGCAGCCCCGTTGGCCCTCTTTATAGCAATCAGCCCCAGCATTTT
CASSPVGPLYSNQPQHF
>TRBJ2-7|NA|TRBD1|TRBV4-3
TGCGCCAGCAGCCAACGGACAGGGGCCTACGAGCAGTACTTC
CASSQRTGAYEQYF